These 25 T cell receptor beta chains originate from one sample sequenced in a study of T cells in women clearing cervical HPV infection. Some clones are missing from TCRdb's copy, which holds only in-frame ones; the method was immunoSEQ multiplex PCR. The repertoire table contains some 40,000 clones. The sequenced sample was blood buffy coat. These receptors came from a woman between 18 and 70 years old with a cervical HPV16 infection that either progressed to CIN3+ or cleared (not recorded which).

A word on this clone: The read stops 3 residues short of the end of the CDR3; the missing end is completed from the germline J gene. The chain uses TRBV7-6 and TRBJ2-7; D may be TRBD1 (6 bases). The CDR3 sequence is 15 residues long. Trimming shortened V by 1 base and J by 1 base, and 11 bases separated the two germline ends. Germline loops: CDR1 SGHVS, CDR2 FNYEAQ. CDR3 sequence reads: CASSLGRQASYEQYF. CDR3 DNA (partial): TGTGCCAGCAGCTTAGGTAGACAGGCGTCCTACGAG.

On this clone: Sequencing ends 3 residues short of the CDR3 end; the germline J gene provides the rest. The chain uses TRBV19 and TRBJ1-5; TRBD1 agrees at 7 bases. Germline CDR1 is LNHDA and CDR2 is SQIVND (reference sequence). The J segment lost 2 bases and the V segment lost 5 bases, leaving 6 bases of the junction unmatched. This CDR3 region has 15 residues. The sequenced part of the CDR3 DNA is TGTGCCAGTAGTTCCTGGACAGGTGGCAATCAGCCC. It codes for CASSSWTGGNQP. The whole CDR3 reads CASSSWTGGNQPQHF.

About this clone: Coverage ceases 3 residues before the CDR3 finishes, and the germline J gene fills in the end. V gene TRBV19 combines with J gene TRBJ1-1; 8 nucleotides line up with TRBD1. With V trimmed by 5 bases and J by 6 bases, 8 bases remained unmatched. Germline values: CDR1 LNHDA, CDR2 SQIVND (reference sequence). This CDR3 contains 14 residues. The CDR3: CASSLQGGMAEAFF. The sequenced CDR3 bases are TGTGCCAGTAGTCTACAGGGGGGGATGGCTGAA.

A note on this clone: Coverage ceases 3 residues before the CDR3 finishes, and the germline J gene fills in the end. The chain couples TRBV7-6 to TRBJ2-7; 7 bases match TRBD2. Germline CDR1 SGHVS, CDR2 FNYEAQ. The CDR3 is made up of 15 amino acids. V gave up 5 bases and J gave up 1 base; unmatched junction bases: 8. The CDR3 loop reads CASSQSAGESYEQYF. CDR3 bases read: TGTGCCAGCAGCCAGTCGGCGGGAGAGTCCTACGAG.

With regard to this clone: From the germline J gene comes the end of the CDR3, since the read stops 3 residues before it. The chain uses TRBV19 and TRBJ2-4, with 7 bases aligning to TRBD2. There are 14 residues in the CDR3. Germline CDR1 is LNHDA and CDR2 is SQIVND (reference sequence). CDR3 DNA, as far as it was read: TGTGCCAGTAGCCTAGGGCGGGGGAACTATGGT. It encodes CASSLGRGNYG. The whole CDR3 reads CASSLGRGNYGQYF.

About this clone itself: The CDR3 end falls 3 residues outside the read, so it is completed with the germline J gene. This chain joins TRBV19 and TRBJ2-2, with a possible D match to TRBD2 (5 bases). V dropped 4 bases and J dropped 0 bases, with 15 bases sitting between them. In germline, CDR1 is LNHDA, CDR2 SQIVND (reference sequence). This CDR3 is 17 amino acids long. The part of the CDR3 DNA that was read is TGTGCCAGTAGTAGAGCGGACGGATTAGCGAACACCGGGGAG. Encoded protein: CASSRADGLANTGE. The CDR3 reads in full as CASSRADGLANTGELFF.

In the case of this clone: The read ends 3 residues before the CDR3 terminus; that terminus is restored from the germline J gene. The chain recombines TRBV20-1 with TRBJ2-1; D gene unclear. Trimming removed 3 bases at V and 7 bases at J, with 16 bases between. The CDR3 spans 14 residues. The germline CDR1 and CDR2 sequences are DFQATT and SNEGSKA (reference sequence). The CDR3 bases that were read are TGCAGTGCTAGTTCCCTGACACACATTAATGAG. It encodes CSASSLTHINE. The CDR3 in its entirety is CSASSLTHINEQFF.

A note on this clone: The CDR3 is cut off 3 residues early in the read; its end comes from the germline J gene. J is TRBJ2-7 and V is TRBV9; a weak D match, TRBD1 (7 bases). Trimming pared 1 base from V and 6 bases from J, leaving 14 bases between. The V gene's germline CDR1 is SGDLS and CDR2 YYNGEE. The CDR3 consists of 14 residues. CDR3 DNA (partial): TGTGCCAGCAGCGTAACACCAGGGGGAGGCGAG. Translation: CASSVTPGGGE. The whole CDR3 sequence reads CASSVTPGGGEQYF. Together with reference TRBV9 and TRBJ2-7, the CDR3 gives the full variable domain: DSGVTQTPKHLITATGQRVTLRCSPRSGDLSVYWYQQSLDQGLQFLIQYYNGEERAKGNILERFSAQQFPDLHSELNLSSLELGDSALYFCASSVTPGGGEQYFGPGTRLTVT.

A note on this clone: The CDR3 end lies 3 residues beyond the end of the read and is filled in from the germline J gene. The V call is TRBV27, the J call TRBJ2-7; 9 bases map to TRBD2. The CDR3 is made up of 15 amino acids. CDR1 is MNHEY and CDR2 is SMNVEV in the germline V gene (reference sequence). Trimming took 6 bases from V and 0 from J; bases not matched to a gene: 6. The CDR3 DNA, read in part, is TGTGCCAGCAGACGACTAGCGGATACCTCCTACGAG. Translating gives CASRRLADTSYE. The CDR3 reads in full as CASRRLADTSYEQYF.

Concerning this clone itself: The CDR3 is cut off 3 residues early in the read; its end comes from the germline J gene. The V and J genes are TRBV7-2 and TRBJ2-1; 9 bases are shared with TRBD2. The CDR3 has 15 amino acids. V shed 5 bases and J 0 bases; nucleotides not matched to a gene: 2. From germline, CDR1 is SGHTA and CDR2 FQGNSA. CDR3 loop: CASSRSGSSYNEQFF. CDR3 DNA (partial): TGTGCCAGCAGCCGTAGCGGGAGCTCCTACAATGAG.

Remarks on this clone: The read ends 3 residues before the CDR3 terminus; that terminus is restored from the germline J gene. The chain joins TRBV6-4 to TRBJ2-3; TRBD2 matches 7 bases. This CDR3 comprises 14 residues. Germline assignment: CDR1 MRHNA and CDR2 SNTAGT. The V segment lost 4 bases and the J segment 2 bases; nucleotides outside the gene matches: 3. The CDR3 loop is CASSGSGTTDTQYF. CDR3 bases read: TGTGCCAGCAGTGGAAGCGGGACCACAGATACG.

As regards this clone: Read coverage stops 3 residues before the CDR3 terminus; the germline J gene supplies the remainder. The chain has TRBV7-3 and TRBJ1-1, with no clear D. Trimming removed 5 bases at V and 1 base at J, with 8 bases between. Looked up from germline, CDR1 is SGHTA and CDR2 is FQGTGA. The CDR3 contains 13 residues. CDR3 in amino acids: CASSRQGNTEAFF. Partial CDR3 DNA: TGTGCCAGCAGCCGACAAGGGAACACTGAA.

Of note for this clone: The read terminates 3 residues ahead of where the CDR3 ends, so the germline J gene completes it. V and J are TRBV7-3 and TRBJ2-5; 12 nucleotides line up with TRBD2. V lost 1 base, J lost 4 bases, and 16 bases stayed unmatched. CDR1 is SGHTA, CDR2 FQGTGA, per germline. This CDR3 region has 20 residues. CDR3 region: CASSLKFRRLAGERGETQYF. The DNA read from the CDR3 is TGTGCCAGCAGCTTAAAGTTCCGTCGACTAGCGGGAGAGAGGGGAGAGACC.

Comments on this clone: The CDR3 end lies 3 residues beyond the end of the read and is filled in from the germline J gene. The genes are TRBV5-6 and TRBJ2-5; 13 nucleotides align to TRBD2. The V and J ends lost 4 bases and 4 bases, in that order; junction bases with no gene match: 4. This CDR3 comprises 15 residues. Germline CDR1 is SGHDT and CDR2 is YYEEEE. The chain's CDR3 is CASSQRLAGGETQYF. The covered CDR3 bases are TGTGCCAGCAGCCAGCGACTAGCGGGAGGAGAGACC. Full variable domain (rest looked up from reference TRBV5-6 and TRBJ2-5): DAGVTQSPTHLIKTRGQQVTLRCSPKSGHDTVSWYQQALGQGPQFIFQYYEEEERQRGNFPDRFSGHQFPNYSSELNVNALLLGDSALYLCASSQRLAGGETQYFGPGTRLLVL.

CDR3 loop: CASSFRSTNYGYTF. The part of the CDR3 DNA that was read is TGTGCCAGCAGCTTCCGGTCGACAAACTATGGC. The J gene is TRBJ1-2, the V gene TRBV7-9; D not resolved. The CDR3 is cut off 3 residues early in the read; its end comes from the germline J gene. Germline CDR1 is SEHNR and CDR2 is FQNEAQ (reference sequence). V shed 3 bases and J shed 2 bases, with 10 bases lying between them. The CDR3 spans 14 residues.

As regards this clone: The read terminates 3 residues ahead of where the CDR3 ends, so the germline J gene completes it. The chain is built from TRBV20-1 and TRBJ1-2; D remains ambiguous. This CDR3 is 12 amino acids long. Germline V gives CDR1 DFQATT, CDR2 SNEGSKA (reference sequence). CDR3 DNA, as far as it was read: TGCAGTGCCCCGCCCCAAACGCGGGAC. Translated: CSAPPQTRD. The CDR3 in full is CSAPPQTRDYTF.

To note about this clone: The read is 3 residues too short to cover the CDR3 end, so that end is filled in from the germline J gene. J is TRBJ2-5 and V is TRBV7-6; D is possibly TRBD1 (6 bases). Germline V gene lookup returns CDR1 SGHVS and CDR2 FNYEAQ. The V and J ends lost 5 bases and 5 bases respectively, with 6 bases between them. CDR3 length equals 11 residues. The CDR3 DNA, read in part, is TGTGCCAGCAGCCAGGGGGAGACC. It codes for CASSQGET. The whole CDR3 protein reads CASSQGETQYF.

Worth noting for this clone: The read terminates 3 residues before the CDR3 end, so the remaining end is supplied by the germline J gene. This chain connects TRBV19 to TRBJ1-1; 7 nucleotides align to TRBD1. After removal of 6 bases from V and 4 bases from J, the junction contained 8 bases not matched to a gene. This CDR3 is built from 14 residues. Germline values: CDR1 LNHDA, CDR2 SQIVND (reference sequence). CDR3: CASSQGGGATEAFF. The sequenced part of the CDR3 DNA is TGTGCCAGTAGCCAGGGGGGTGGGGCCACTGAA.

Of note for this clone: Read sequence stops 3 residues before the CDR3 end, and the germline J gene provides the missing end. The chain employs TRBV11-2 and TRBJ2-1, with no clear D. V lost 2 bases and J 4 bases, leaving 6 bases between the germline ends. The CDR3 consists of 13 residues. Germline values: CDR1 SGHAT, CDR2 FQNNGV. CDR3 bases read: TGTGCCAGCAGCTTACTAGTATACAATGAG. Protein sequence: CASSLLVYNE. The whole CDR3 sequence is CASSLLVYNEQFF. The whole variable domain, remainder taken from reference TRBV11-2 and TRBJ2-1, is EAGVAQSPRYKIIEKRQSVAFWCNPISGHATLYWYQQILGQGPKLLIQFQNNGVVDDSQLPKDRFSAERLKGVDSTLKIQPAKLEDSAVYLCASSLLVYNEQFFGPGTRLTVL.

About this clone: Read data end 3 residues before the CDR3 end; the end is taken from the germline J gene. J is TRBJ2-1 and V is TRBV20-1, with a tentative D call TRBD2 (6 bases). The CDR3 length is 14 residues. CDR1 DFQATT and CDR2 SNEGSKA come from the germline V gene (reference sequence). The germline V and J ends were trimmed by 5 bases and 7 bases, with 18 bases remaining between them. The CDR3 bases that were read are TGCAGTGCTGATGCGGGATCAACGGATAATGAG. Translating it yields CSADAGSTDNE. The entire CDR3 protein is CSADAGSTDNEQFF.

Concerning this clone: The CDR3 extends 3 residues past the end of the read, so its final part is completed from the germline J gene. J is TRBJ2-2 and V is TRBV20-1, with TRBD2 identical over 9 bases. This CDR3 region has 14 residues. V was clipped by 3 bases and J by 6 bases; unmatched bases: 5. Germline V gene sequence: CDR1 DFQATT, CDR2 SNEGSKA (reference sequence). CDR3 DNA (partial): TGCAGTGCTAGGATGGTAGCGGGAGCCGGGGAG. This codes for CSARMVAGAGE. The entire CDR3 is CSARMVAGAGELFF.

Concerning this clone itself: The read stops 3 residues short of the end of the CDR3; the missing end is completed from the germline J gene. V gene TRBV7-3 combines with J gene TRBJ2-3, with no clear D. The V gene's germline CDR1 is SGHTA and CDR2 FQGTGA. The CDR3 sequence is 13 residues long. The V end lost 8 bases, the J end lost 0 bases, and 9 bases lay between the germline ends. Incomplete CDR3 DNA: TGTGCCAGCGGTCGCGTTAGCACAGATACG. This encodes CASGRVSTDT. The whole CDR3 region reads CASGRVSTDTQYF.

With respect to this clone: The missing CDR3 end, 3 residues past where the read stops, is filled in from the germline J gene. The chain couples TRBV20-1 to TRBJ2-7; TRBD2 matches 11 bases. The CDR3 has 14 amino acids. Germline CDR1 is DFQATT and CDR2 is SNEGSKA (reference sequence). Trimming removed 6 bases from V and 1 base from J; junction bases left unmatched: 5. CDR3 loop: CSATTSGRSYEQYF. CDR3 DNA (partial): TGCAGTGCAACCACTAGCGGGAGATCCTACGAG.

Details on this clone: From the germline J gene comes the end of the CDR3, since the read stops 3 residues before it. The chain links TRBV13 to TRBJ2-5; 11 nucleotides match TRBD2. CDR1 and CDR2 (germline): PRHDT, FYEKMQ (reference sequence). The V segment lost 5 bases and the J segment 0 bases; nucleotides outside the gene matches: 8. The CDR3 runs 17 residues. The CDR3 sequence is CASSPKTSGANQETQYF. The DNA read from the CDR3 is TGTGCCAGCAGCCCCAAGACTAGCGGGGCCAACCAAGAGACC.

This CDR3 is CASSYAPDTQYF. The CDR3 bases that were read are TGTGCCAGCAGTTACGCGCCAGATACG. This sequence joins TRBV6-2 or TRBV6-3 and TRBJ2-3, with D unclear. The CDR3 extends 3 residues past the end of the read, so its final part is completed from the germline J gene. V lost 2 bases and J lost 4, with 4 bases in between. This CDR3 region has 12 residues. The germline gives CDR1 MNHEY, CDR2 SVGEGT.